The next 30 T cell receptor beta chains were all read from a single sample in a study of graft-versus-host responses after intestinal transplantation. Repertoires were generated with immunoSEQ multiplex PCR, while TCRdb's copy carries only in-frame clones and drops some. The data show 11,000 or so clones, with around 80% seen just once and about 38% held by the top ten. The sample was PBMCs, taken 494 days after intestinal transplant. The receptors were gathered from a human patient who received an intestinal transplant, so some T cells may come from the graft donor.

The chain couples TRBV2 to TRBJ2-7, with unresolved D. The CDR3 consists of 13 residues. With 3 bases removed from V and 1 base from J, the gap between germline ends came to 7 bases. Germline V gene sequence: CDR1 SNHLY, CDR2 FYNNEI. CDR3 region: CASSDEFSYEQYF. The CDR3 DNA sequence: TGTGCCAGCAGTGACGAATTTTCCTACGAGCAGTACTTC.

In the case of this clone: An end of the junction does not agree with germline; a read error may underlie this. The genes are TRBV28 and TRBJ1-6, with 9 bases lining up with TRBD1. CDR1 and CDR2 from the germline V gene are MDHEN and SYDVKM. This CDR3 contains 16 residues. The CDR3 bases are TGTGCCAGCAGTTTAGGGCCGGGGACAGGGAATTCAGCCCTCCACTTT. Amino acid sequence: CASSLGPGTGNSALHF.

The chain uses TRBV11-1 and TRBJ2-6, with a possible D match to TRBD1 (5 bases). CDR1 and CDR2 from the germline V gene are SGHAT and FQDESV (reference sequence). The CDR3 is 16 amino acids. V lost 8 bases, J lost 0 bases, and 14 bases lay in between. The CDR3 loop reads CASRLQGSSGANVLTF. CDR3 nucleotide sequence: TGTGCCAGCCGACTCCAGGGTAGCTCTGGGGCCAACGTCCTGACTTTC. The full variable domain, its missing parts supplied by reference TRBV11-1 and TRBJ2-6, is EAEVAQSPRYKITEKSQAVAFWCDPISGHATLYWYRQILGQGPELLVQFQDESVVDDSQLPKDRFSAERLKGVDSTLKIQPAELGDSAMYLCASRLQGSSGANVLTFGAGSRLTVL.

This clone appeared a few times. The chain carries TRBV11-2 and TRBJ2-5, with 7 bases aligning to TRBD2. The germline gives CDR1 SGHAT, CDR2 FQNNGV. After removal of 3 bases from V and 4 bases from J, the junction contained 8 bases not matched to a gene. CDR3 length: 15 residues. The CDR3 is CASSFRAGARETQYF. The CDR3, as DNA: TGTGCCAGCAGCTTCCGCGCGGGAGCTCGAGAGACCCAGTACTTC.

This rearrangement joins TRBV6-6 to TRBJ1-5, with D maybe TRBD1 (5 bases). Germline values: CDR1 MNHNY, CDR2 SVGAGI (reference sequence). V was trimmed by 4 bases and J by 5 bases, leaving 12 bases between them. This CDR3 region has 14 residues. CDR3 region: CASSSTVIYQPQHF. In DNA form, the CDR3 reads TGTGCCAGCAGTTCGACAGTCATTTATCAGCCCCAGCATTTT.

The chain carries TRBV4-2 and TRBJ1-1; the D gene is possibly TRBD1 (5 bases). CDR1 and CDR2 from the germline V gene are LGHNA and YNFKEQ. V gave up 3 bases and J gave up 8 bases, with 10 bases separating them. This CDR3 contains 12 residues. As DNA, the CDR3 is TGTGCCAGCAGCCATTCGGGGCCCGAAGCTTTCTTT. This translates into CASSHSGPEAFF.

This chain uses TRBV5-4 with TRBJ2-7; D remains unclear. Trimming removed 0 bases at V and 2 bases at J, with 9 bases between. The CDR3 totals 14 residues. The germline gives CDR1 SGHNT, CDR2 YYREEE (reference sequence). CDR3 sequence (DNA): TGTGCCAGCAGCTTGGCCAAATCCCCCTACGAGCAGTACTTC. It encodes CASSLAKSPYEQYF.

The V gene is TRBV6-1, the J gene TRBJ1-6, with D unclear. CDR1 and CDR2 from the germline V gene are MNHNS and SASEGT. The CDR3 covers 12 residues. V was trimmed by 3 bases and J by 10 bases, leaving 7 bases between them. The CDR3 spells CASSDIGSPLHF. DNA for the CDR3: TGTGCCAGCAGTGATATTGGGTCACCCCTCCACTTT.

The table lists this clone with a count of one. The V call is TRBV27, the J call TRBJ2-2, with TRBD2 identical over 9 bases. This CDR3 has 17 amino acids. The germline V gene encodes CDR1 MNHEY and CDR2 SMNVEV (reference sequence). Unmatched junction bases numbered 5, after V lost 3 bases and J lost 0 bases. The CDR3 here is CASSFRLAVANTGELFF. The CDR3 nucleotides are TGTGCCAGCAGTTTCCGACTAGCGGTCGCGAACACCGGGGAGCTGTTTTTT.

The chain employs TRBV2 and TRBJ2-7; D call uncertain. The V end lost 7 bases, the J end lost 3 bases, and 16 bases lay between the germline ends. From germline, CDR1 is SNHLY and CDR2 FYNNEI. CDR3 length equals 14 residues. The CDR3: CASTSEPVLYEQYF. CDR3 nucleotides: TGTGCCAGCACCTCAGAGCCGGTCCTCTACGAGCAGTACTTC.

In its sample, this clone ranks as medium-sized. DNA for the CDR3: TGTGCCAGCAGCCGGGGTGGGACTGGTACCTACGAGCAGTACTTC. Protein sequence: CASSRGGTGTYEQYF. The gene calls are TRBV9 and TRBJ2-7; tentative D call: TRBD2 (6 bases). Germline CDR1 is SGDLS and CDR2 is YYNGEE. V was clipped by 4 bases and J by 2 bases, with 16 bases between them. The CDR3 spans 15 residues. Filled out from reference TRBV9 and TRBJ2-7, the complete variable domain reads DSGVTQTPKHLITATGQRVTLRCSPRSGDLSVYWYQQSLDQGLQFLIQYYNGEERAKGNILERFSAQQFPDLHSELNLSSLELGDSALYFCASSRGGTGTYEQYFGPGTRLTVT.

The chain is built from TRBV5-1 and TRBJ1-1; weak D call: TRBD1 (5 bases). This CDR3 is 12 amino acids long. From germline, CDR1 is SGHRS and CDR2 YFSETQ. V gave up 5 bases and J gave up 4 bases, with 9 bases separating them. This CDR3 is CASRSQGTEAFF. The CDR3 nucleotides read TGCGCCAGCAGAAGCCAGGGCACTGAAGCTTTCTTT.

The chain couples TRBV29-1 to TRBJ1-1; TRBD1 might be the D (5 bases). Germline V gene data show CDR1 as SQVTM and CDR2 as ANQGSEA. The V and J ends lost 7 bases and 5 bases respectively, with 14 bases between them. This CDR3 has 12 amino acids. CDR3 nucleotide sequence: TGCAGCGCCAAATGGGGGTCAACTGAAGCTTTCTTT. This translates into CSAKWGSTEAFF.

V usage is TRBV5-3 and J usage is TRBJ1-4, with a weak D call TRBD1 (5 bases). TRBV5-3 is labeled an ORF, and its function is uncertain. The CDR3 has 13 residues. Trimming removed 4 bases from V and 8 bases from J, with 12 bases in between. The CDR3 DNA reads as TGTGCCAGAAGCAAATTTAAGGGGGAAAAACTGTTTTTT. It encodes CARSKFKGEKLFF.

The chain has TRBV28 and TRBJ2-2; no clear D gene. The CDR3 length is 14 residues. Trimming stripped 3 bases from V and 5 bases from J, with 10 bases between. Germline V lookup: CDR1 MDHEN, CDR2 SYDVKM. For the CDR3, the DNA is TGTGCCAGCAGTTTTCGGGTCCGGACCGGGGAGCTGTTTTTT. It specifies CASSFRVRTGELFF.

The rearrangement uses TRBV27 and TRBJ2-1; 11 bases map to TRBD2. CDR3 length: 18 residues. Per the germline V gene, CDR1 is MNHEY and CDR2 is SMNVEV (reference sequence). V was clipped by 5 bases and J by 0 bases; unmatched bases: 9. CDR3 in amino acids: CASSAEPGTSGSYNEQFF. The CDR3 bases are TGTGCCAGCAGTGCCGAGCCCGGGACTAGCGGCTCCTACAATGAGCAGTTCTTC.

The DNA of the CDR3 is TGTGCCAGCTCACCTAGGACAGCTAATTCACCCCTCCACTTT. It translates to CASSPRTANSPLHF. V and J are TRBV18 and TRBJ1-6; weak D call: TRBD1 (6 bases). The CDR3 sequence is 14 residues long. Trimming stripped 3 bases from V and 6 bases from J, with 9 bases between. The germline gives CDR1 KGHSH, CDR2 LQKENI. Filled out from reference TRBV18 and TRBJ1-6, the complete variable domain reads NAGVMQNPRHLVRRRGQEARLRCSPMKGHSHVYWYRQLPEEGLKFMVYLQKENIIDESGMPKERFSAEFPKEGPSILRIQQVVRGDSAAYFCASSPRTANSPLHFGNGTRLTVT.

The rearrangement joins TRBV7-9 to TRBJ2-7, with 7 bases lining up with TRBD1. The V and J ends lost 0 bases and 5 bases, in that order; junction bases with no gene match: 7. The germline V gene encodes CDR1 SEHNR and CDR2 FQNEAQ (reference sequence). The CDR3 is 15 residues long. CDR3 amino acids: CASSLASTGVNEQYF. CDR3 in DNA: TGTGCCAGCAGCTTAGCTTCCACAGGGGTCAACGAGCAGTACTTC.

V usage is TRBV6-5 and J usage is TRBJ2-7; 10 nucleotides agree with TRBD1. J was trimmed by 2 bases and V by 6 bases; bases with no gene match: 4. Germline values: CDR1 MNHEY, CDR2 SVGAGI. CDR3 length equals 14 residues. CDR3: CASRDRGRPYEQYF. The CDR3 coding sequence is TGTGCCAGCAGAGACAGGGGGCGCCCCTACGAGCAGTACTTC.

This chain joins TRBV19 and TRBJ1-4, with a possible D match to TRBD1 (5 bases). CDR1 and CDR2 (germline): LNHDA, SQIVND (reference sequence). Trimming stripped 5 bases from V and 0 bases from J, with 16 bases between. This CDR3 comprises 17 residues. In DNA form, the CDR3 reads TGTGCCAGTAGTGCCGAACGACAGATAACAACTAATGAAAAACTGTTTTTT. Translation: CASSAERQITTNEKLFF.

This chain connects TRBV6-5 to TRBJ1-5; unclear D gene. This CDR3 contains 15 residues. Trimming took 0 bases from V and 2 from J, leaving 8 bases between them. From germline, CDR1 is MNHEY and CDR2 SVGAGI. CDR3 bases: TGTGCCAGCAGTTACTCGACCCTGGGCAATCAGCCCCAGCATTTT. Residues: CASSYSTLGNQPQHF.

CDR3: CASWTGGSYNEQFF. The DNA of the CDR3 is TGTGCCAGCTGGACAGGGGGCTCCTACAATGAGCAGTTCTTC. This sequence joins TRBV6-1 and TRBJ2-1; 10 nucleotides match TRBD1. V lost 8 bases, J lost 0 bases, and 1 base stayed unmatched. This CDR3 spans 14 amino acids. Germline lookup yields CDR1 MNHNS and CDR2 SASEGT.

This clone was recorded once. The gene calls are TRBV28 and TRBJ2-1, with 11 bases matching TRBD2. This CDR3 contains 15 residues. Trimming removed 1 base from V and 6 bases from J; junction bases left unmatched: 2. In germline, CDR1 is MDHEN, CDR2 SYDVKM. The CDR3 DNA sequence: TGTGCCAGCAGTTTATTACTAGCGGGAGTCAATGAGCAGTTCTTC. Translated: CASSLLLAGVNEQFF. Filled out from reference TRBV28 and TRBJ2-1, the complete variable domain reads DVKVTQSSRYLVKRTGEKVFLECVQDMDHENMFWYRQDPGLGLRLIYFSYDVKMKEKGDIPEGYSVSREKKERFSLILESASTNQTSMYLCASSLLLAGVNEQFFGPGTRLTVL.

The CDR3, as DNA: TGTGCCAGCAGTCCGCCGCGGACCTTAAATTCACCCCTCCACTTT. Translation: CASSPPRTLNSPLHF. This chain joins TRBV27 and TRBJ1-6; no clear D gene. V lost 5 bases and J 7 bases, leaving 15 bases between the germline ends. The CDR3 loop spans 15 amino acids. Looked up from germline, CDR1 is MNHEY and CDR2 is SMNVEV (reference sequence).

This clone was picked up one time. The rearrangement links TRBV9 to TRBJ1-2; TRBD1 matches 7 bases. CDR1 and CDR2 from the germline V gene are SGDLS and YYNGEE. The CDR3 covers 14 residues. V lost 3 bases, J lost 6 bases, and 8 bases stayed unmatched. CDR3 loop: CASSALQGRDGYTF. CDR3 nucleotides: TGTGCCAGCAGCGCCCTACAGGGGAGGGATGGCTACACCTTC.

The genes are TRBV11-2 and TRBJ2-2; 12 bases map to TRBD1. This CDR3 has 18 amino acids. The germline gives CDR1 SGHAT, CDR2 FQNNGV. Trimming at V came to 7 bases and at J to 5 bases, leaving 14 bases not matched to a gene. In DNA, the CDR3 is TGTGCCAGCAAGAAACCCGGGACAGGGGGCCCAGGGACCGGGGAGCTGTTTTTT. This encodes CASKKPGTGGPGTGELFF.

The V gene is TRBV5-1, the J gene TRBJ1-4; D perhaps matches TRBD1 (6 bases). V lost 2 bases and J lost 0, with 8 bases in between. Germline V lookup: CDR1 SGHRS, CDR2 YFSETQ. CDR3 length: 15 amino acids. The CDR3 nucleotides read TGCGCCAGCAGCTTTTCAGGGGCAACTAATGAAAAACTGTTTTTT. It codes for CASSFSGATNEKLFF.

The chain is built from TRBV6-6 and TRBJ1-1, with TRBD1 matching 10 bases. This CDR3 has 15 residues. With 6 bases clipped from V and 1 base from J, the junction kept 5 bases outside the gene matches. Germline V CDR1 and CDR2: MNHNY, SVGAGI (reference sequence). CDR3 region: CASRPGQGKNTEAFF. The DNA for the CDR3 is TGTGCCAGCAGACCGGGACAGGGGAAGAACACTGAAGCTTTCTTT.

This clone appeared a single time. CDR3 sequence (DNA): TGTGCCTCCCGTCGGGACCCCTACGAGCAGTACTTC. This translates into CASRRDPYEQYF. J is TRBJ2-7 and V is TRBV10-3; perhaps D is TRBD1 or TRBD2 (5 bases each). Trimming removed 11 bases at V and 2 bases at J, with 13 bases between. Germline CDR1 is ENHRY and CDR2 is SYGVKD. The CDR3 consists of 12 residues.

This chain uses TRBV19 with TRBJ2-7, with a weak D call TRBD1 (6 bases). V was clipped by 3 bases and J by 7 bases, with 25 bases between them. Germline V gives CDR1 LNHDA, CDR2 SQIVND (reference sequence). The CDR3 consists of 17 residues. The CDR3, as DNA: TGTGCCAGTAGTATGTCCGTTGGACAGCCCTACGTCGATGAGCAGTACTTC. Protein sequence: CASSMSVGQPYVDEQYF.